This is a list of T cell receptor beta chains from one sample in a study of blood T cell repertoires in COVID-19. Libraries were prepared by immunoSEQ multiplex PCR; TCRdb keeps only in-frame clonotypes and omits some of them. The table includes 130,000 to 150,000 clones, under 90% detected once. Sequenced material: peripheral blood. The receptors originated from a woman aged 80 or over in a cohort sampled during active or convalescent COVID-19. Both conserved end residues are part of each CDR3. Fields, in order: clone size, J gene, D gene, CDR3 length, V gene, CDR3 DNA, CDR3 protein. D genes are given only for firm matches. Rows give clone size only sometimes, using once, few, many, or a class for an expanded clone.

size: .
J: TRBJ1-4
D: .
length: 13
V: TRBV6-5
DNA: TGTGCCAGCAGTTGGTTCGGAGCGGAAAAACTGTTTTTT
CDR3: CASSWFGAEKLFF

size: many
J: TRBJ1-1
D: TRBD1
length: 13
V: TRBV29-1
DNA: TGCAGCGCAGGTCTACAGGGGTTGACTGAAGCTTTCTTT
CDR3: CSAGLQGLTEAFF

size: .
J: TRBJ1-2
D: .
length: 13
V: TRBV12-3/TRBV12-4
DNA: TGTGCCAGCAGTTTGTACAGGAACTATGGCTACACCTTC
CDR3: CASSLYRNYGYTF

size: .
J: TRBJ2-1
D: TRBD1
length: 15
V: TRBV27
DNA: TGTGCCAGCACCAGGGGGCGAAGCTCCTACAATGAGCAGTTCTTC
CDR3: CASTRGRSSYNEQFF

size: .
J: TRBJ1-2
D: TRBD1
length: 13
V: TRBV7-2
DNA: TGTGCCAGCAGCATAAGGACAGGGAGAGGCTACACCTTC
CDR3: CASSIRTGRGYTF

size: .
J: TRBJ2-5
D: TRBD2
length: 14
V: TRBV3-1/TRBV3-2
DNA: TGTGCCAGCAGCCAAAATCGGGGGGGGGAGACCCAGTACTTC
CDR3: CASSQNRGGETQYF

size: .
J: TRBJ1-5
D: .
length: 15
V: TRBV4-1
DNA: TGCGCCAGCAGCCAAGTTCAGGTTAGCAATCAGCCCCAGCATTTT
CDR3: CASSQVQVSNQPQHF

size: .
J: TRBJ1-2
D: TRBD1
length: 14
V: TRBV2
DNA: TGTGCCAGCAGCGTTAATTTAGAGGGACAGGGCAGGGCCTTC
CDR3: CASSVNLEGQGRAF

size: .
J: TRBJ1-2
D: TRBD1
length: 15
V: TRBV19
DNA: TGTGCCAGTATTATAACAGGGGGGACCGGAGGAGGCTACACCTTC
CDR3: CASIITGGTGGGYTF

size: once
J: TRBJ2-5
D: TRBD2
length: 14
V: TRBV5-1
DNA: TGCGCCAGCAGCCAGACTAGCGGTGGCCAGACCCAGTACTTC
CDR3: CASSQTSGGQTQYF

size: .
J: TRBJ2-5
D: TRBD2
length: 13
V: TRBV7-7
DNA: TGTGCCAGCAGCCCAGGACTAGAAGAGACCCAGTACTTC
CDR3: CASSPGLEETQYF

size: .
J: TRBJ2-5
D: .
length: 12
V: TRBV30
DNA: TGTGCCTGGAGTAGGGCGACAGGGACCCAGTACTTC
CDR3: CAWSRATGTQYF

size: once
J: TRBJ2-3
D: .
length: 17
V: TRBV9
DNA: TGTGCCAGCAGCGACAACGTCCGGGATGTGGTGACAGATACGCAGTATTTT
CDR3: CASSDNVRDVVTDTQYF

size: .
J: TRBJ2-3
D: TRBD1
length: 15
V: TRBV5-1
DNA: TGCGCCAGCAGGGGCGGGACAGGGAGTGCAGATACGCAGTATTTT
CDR3: CASRGGTGSADTQYF

size: .
J: TRBJ2-5
D: .
length: 13
V: TRBV5-1
DNA: TGCGCCAGCAGCTTGAACCCGCGCGAGACCCAGTACTTC
CDR3: CASSLNPRETQYF

size: once
J: TRBJ2-3
D: TRBD1
length: 16
V: TRBV5-5
DNA: TGTGCCAGCAGCTCGGGGACAGGGGGCGTCGCAGATACGCAGTATTTT
CDR3: CASSSGTGGVADTQYF

size: .
J: TRBJ2-2
D: .
length: 15
V: TRBV4-1
DNA: TGCGCCAGCAGCCAAGAGCGGGTGAACACCGGGGAGCTGTTTTTT
CDR3: CASSQERVNTGELFF

size: .
J: TRBJ2-5
D: TRBD2
length: 14
V: TRBV4-1
DNA: TGCGCCAGCAGCCAAGGGCCGGGGGGGGAGACCCAGTACTTC
CDR3: CASSQGPGGETQYF

size: .
J: TRBJ2-3
D: TRBD2
length: 15
V: TRBV6-6
DNA: TGTGCCAGCACGCTCTTAGCGGGTAGCACAGATACGCAGTATTTT
CDR3: CASTLLAGSTDTQYF

size: .
J: TRBJ2-1
D: TRBD2
length: 18
V: TRBV4-1
DNA: TGCGCCAGCAGCCAGACCCCCGGACTAGCGGGGGGTTACAATGAGCAGTTCTTC
CDR3: CASSQTPGLAGGYNEQFF

size: .
J: TRBJ1-5
D: .
length: 15
V: TRBV19
DNA: TGTGCCAGTAGTATCGCTCGGGGGGGCAATCAGCCCCAGCATTTT
CDR3: CASSIARGGNQPQHF

size: few
J: TRBJ2-2
D: .
length: 17
V: TRBV5-1
DNA: TGCGCCAGCAGCTTGGAACCGGGAGCTGGATTCACCGGGGAGCTGTTTTTT
CDR3: CASSLEPGAGFTGELFF

size: .
J: TRBJ2-1
D: TRBD2
length: 13
V: TRBV12-3/TRBV12-4
DNA: TGTGCCAGCGGTCGGGGGGGTGGAAATGAGCAGTTCTTC
CDR3: CASGRGGGNEQFF

size: .
J: TRBJ1-3
D: .
length: 15
V: TRBV6-1
DNA: TGTGCCAGCAGTGACACCTGGGGCACGGGAAACACCATATATTTT
CDR3: CASSDTWGTGNTIYF

size: .
J: TRBJ1-6
D: TRBD1
length: 14
V: TRBV7-2
DNA: TGTGCCAGCAGCTCGGACAGGACGGTGGCACCCCTCCACTTT
CDR3: CASSSDRTVAPLHF

size: .
J: TRBJ2-5
D: .
length: 14
V: TRBV15
DNA: TGTGCCACCAGCAGATCCCTGTTATCGGAGACCCAGTACTTC
CDR3: CATSRSLLSETQYF

size: .
J: TRBJ1-2
D: .
length: 16
V: TRBV10-3
DNA: TGTGCCATCAGTGAGGCAACGGACAAAACGGCAGATGGCTACACCTTC
CDR3: CAISEATDKTADGYTF

size: .
J: TRBJ1-2
D: TRBD1
length: 14
V: TRBV6-2/TRBV6-3
DNA: TGTGCCAGCAGCCTACGGGACAGGGAAGGCGGCTACACCTTC
CDR3: CASSLRDREGGYTF

size: .
J: TRBJ1-2
D: TRBD1
length: 15
V: TRBV24-1
DNA: TGTGCCACCAGTGGCCGGGGACAGCATTCTTATGGCTACACCTTC
CDR3: CATSGRGQHSYGYTF

size: few
J: TRBJ2-3
D: .
length: 15
V: TRBV15
DNA: TGTGCCACCCGGGGAGCGGGCGGCGGGGTAGATACGCAGTATTTT
CDR3: CATRGAGGGVDTQYF

size: .
J: TRBJ1-2
D: TRBD1
length: 12
V: TRBV18
DNA: TGTGCCAGCTCGTCAGGGGGCGATGGCTACACCTTC
CDR3: CASSSGGDGYTF

size: once
J: TRBJ2-5
D: TRBD2
length: 15
V: TRBV19
DNA: TGTGCCAGTAGGCCCCGGGGGGTGGGCCAAGAGACCCAGTACTTC
CDR3: CASRPRGVGQETQYF

size: .
J: TRBJ2-5
D: TRBD2
length: 15
V: TRBV5-4
DNA: TGTGCCAGCAGCTTCGGCGGGGGGACGGAAGAGACCCAGTACTTC
CDR3: CASSFGGGTEETQYF

size: .
J: TRBJ2-1
D: .
length: 16
V: TRBV7-3
DNA: TGTGCCAGCAGCTTAAACGGGGCGGGACAGAGCTATGAGCAGTTCTTC
CDR3: CASSLNGAGQSYEQFF

size: .
J: TRBJ1-1
D: .
length: 16
V: TRBV7-8
DNA: TGTGCCAGCAGCGCCCTTTTCGAGCGGAGGAACACTGAAGCTTTCTTT
CDR3: CASSALFERRNTEAFF

size: .
J: TRBJ2-3
D: TRBD2
length: 12
V: TRBV6-4
DNA: TGTGCCAGCAGTCCCACTAGCGGTACGCAGTATTTT
CDR3: CASSPTSGTQYF

size: .
J: TRBJ2-6
D: .
length: 17
V: TRBV5-1
DNA: TGCGCCAGCAGCTTGCAACACGTTACCTCTGGGGCCAACGTCCTGACTTTC
CDR3: CASSLQHVTSGANVLTF

size: .
J: TRBJ2-2
D: .
length: 15
V: TRBV10-1
DNA: TGCGCCAGCAGTGAGTCGTGGCCCGGGACCGGGGAGCTGTTTTTT
CDR3: CASSESWPGTGELFF

size: .
J: TRBJ1-4
D: .
length: 12
V: TRBV27
DNA: TGTGCCAGCAGCGACAGTAATGAAAAACTGTTTTTT
CDR3: CASSDSNEKLFF

size: once
J: TRBJ1-3
D: TRBD1
length: 15
V: TRBV3-1/TRBV3-2
DNA: TGTGCCAGCAGCCCCGGGACAGGGGTTGGAAACACCATATATTTT
CDR3: CASSPGTGVGNTIYF

size: .
J: TRBJ2-2
D: .
length: 14
V: TRBV9
DNA: TGTGCCAGCAGCGCCAGGACGAACACCGGGGAGCTGTTTTTT
CDR3: CASSARTNTGELFF

size: .
J: TRBJ2-1
D: TRBD2
length: 18
V: TRBV7-2
DNA: TGTGCCAGCAGCTTAAGTCCAGCGGGGGGCCCCTCCTACAATGAGCAGTTCTTC
CDR3: CASSLSPAGGPSYNEQFF

size: .
J: TRBJ2-3
D: TRBD2
length: 17
V: TRBV4-2
DNA: TGTGCCAGCAGCCAAGATCCCCTAGCGGAAATCACAGATACGCAGTATTTT
CDR3: CASSQDPLAEITDTQYF

size: .
J: TRBJ1-4
D: .
length: 16
V: TRBV6-1
DNA: TGTGCCAGCAGTGGTACAGGGAGTGCAACTAATGAAAAACTGTTTTTT
CDR3: CASSGTGSATNEKLFF

size: .
J: TRBJ2-1
D: TRBD1
length: 13
V: TRBV5-6
DNA: TGTGCCAGCAGCTCACCCCTCAACAGGGGGCGGTTCTTC
CDR3: CASSSPLNRGRFF

size: .
J: TRBJ1-1
D: .
length: 14
V: TRBV11-3
DNA: TGTGCCAGCAGCGACGACAGGTTGAACACTGAAGCTTTCTTT
CDR3: CASSDDRLNTEAFF

size: .
J: TRBJ1-6
D: .
length: 16
V: TRBV7-2
DNA: TGTGCCAGCAGCTTAGAGGGGACAAGGCATAATTCACCCCTCCACTTT
CDR3: CASSLEGTRHNSPLHF

size: .
J: TRBJ1-2
D: TRBD1
length: 14
V: TRBV2
DNA: TGTGCCAGCAGTGAACTCTGGACAGGGGATGGCTACACCTTC
CDR3: CASSELWTGDGYTF